This TCR beta chain comes out of a study of cytomegalovirus exposure and HLA in healthy donors. As for the study in general: As released early, the data held 75 million to 90 million unique TCRs from HLA-typed donors. Study-wide results and limits: Many donors shared some public TCRs, even though most TCR sequences were rare. Later genetic work tied a missense DCLRE1C variant to beta-chain V and J trimming. 87-base-pair reads could not separate some V segments, including TRBV6-2 and TRBV6-3.

Amplification used 60 Vbeta primers and 13 Jbeta primers. Some clones are missing from TCRdb's copy, which holds only in-frame ones; the method was immunoSEQ multiplex PCR. The sample includes 150,000 to 200,000 clones, around three quarters of them seen just once. Germline values: CDR1 SGHRS, CDR2 YFSETQ. V lost 1 base, J lost 0 bases, and 13 bases stayed unmatched. The length of the CDR3 is 20 residues. Concerning this clone itself: Its antigen is undetermined. In the same sample, other DNA sequences code for this CDR3.

V usage is TRBV5-1 and J usage is TRBJ2-7; TRBD2 agrees at 13 bases. What was sequenced was PBMCs. This sequence was found in a woman aged 25 to 39 in good health and CMV-seronegative. The CDR3 reads CASSLRPLGLAGVASYEQYF. DNA of the CDR3: TGCGCCAGCAGCTTGAGGCCCCTCGGACTAGCGGGAGTTGCCTCCTACGAGCAGTACTTC.